The present T cell receptor beta chain was sequenced within a study of blood T cells in healthy people across ages. Whole-study context: Roughly one uniquely barcoded beta molecule per two T cells was captured. Study-level points and caveats: In the absence of known donor CMV status, changes in expanded clonotypes were possibly confounded. Long-lived donors carried more naive CD4+ cells and greater diversity than aged donors.

Of note for this clonotype: The antigen remains undetermined.

Primed by a sample-barcoded 5' primer and a J-beta primer mix, a second PCR proceeded for roughly 6 to 12 cycles. Each sample yielded at least 2.5 million CDR3-containing paired-end reads. TCRdb ran MiXCR on the 5' RACE reads and lists one entry per CDR3 protein. Of about 680,000 distinct CDR3 sequences in the sample, roughly 50% were seen once. Trimming pared 7 bases from V and 7 bases from J, leaving 20 bases between. Per the germline V gene, CDR1 is SNHLY and CDR2 is FYNNEI. This CDR3 is 14 amino acids long. The chain combines TRBV2 with TRBJ2-7; weak D call: TRBD2 (7 bases). Sequenced material: blood. This TCR derives from a woman in her sixties in good health. CDR3 sequence reads: CASKGGLGVNEQYF. The CDR3 DNA sequence: TGTGCCAGCAAGGGGGGGCTCGGGGTCAATGAGCAGTACTTC.